These 4 T cell receptor beta chains share one sample of origin, sequenced in a study of OX40 agonist ivuxolimab in advanced cancers. Assay used: immunoSEQ multiplex PCR; TCRdb lists only in-frame clones, some missing. The sample shows more than 50,000 clones, approximately 83% of them seen only once. Material: CD4+ or CD8+ T cells sorted from blood, obtained in a trial of the OX40 agonist ivuxolimab. All receptors derive from an adult with an advanced solid tumor such as melanoma, head and neck, liver or kidney cancer.

This clone came up once. CDR3 loop: CASSEEAGVTEAFF. CDR3 nucleotides: TGTGCCAGCAGTGAAGAGGCAGGGGTCACTGAAGCTTTCTTT. V is TRBV6-4 and J is TRBJ1-1, with a weak D call TRBD1 (6 bases). Germline-derived CDR1 and CDR2 are MRHNA and SNTAGT. This CDR3 has 14 residues. The V end lost 3 bases, the J end lost 4 bases, and 12 bases lay between the germline ends.

The chain combines TRBV7-3 with TRBJ2-7, with 7 bases matching TRBD2. The CDR3 is made up of 15 amino acids. Germline trimming cut 0 bases from V and 6 bases from J; bases unmatched to any gene: 8. Germline V gene data show CDR1 as SGHTA and CDR2 as FQGTGA. This CDR3 reads CASSLTGLELSEQYF. CDR3 nucleotide sequence: TGTGCCAGCAGCTTAACTGGACTAGAGTTAAGCGAGCAGTACTTC.

The genes are TRBV19 and TRBJ1-2; D unresolved. Germline values: CDR1 LNHDA, CDR2 SQIVND (reference sequence). V gave up 4 bases and J gave up 0 bases, with 9 bases separating them. CDR3 length: 14 amino acids. CDR3 nucleotide sequence: TGTGCCAGTAGTAAGGCAACAGCTAACTATGGCTACACCTTC. As protein: CASSKATANYGYTF.

The chain employs TRBV2 and TRBJ1-1, with D uncertain. V lost 2 bases, J lost 6 bases, and 13 bases lay in between. The germline gives CDR1 SNHLY, CDR2 FYNNEI. This CDR3 comprises 14 residues. CDR3 sequence (DNA): TGTGCCAGCAGTGAACAGGTTTTTATCGCTGAAGCTTTCTTT. Translated, it gives CASSEQVFIAEAFF.